Listed below are T cell receptor beta chains from one sample, sequenced in a study of T cell changes during pregnancy in multiple sclerosis. Produced via immunoSEQ multiplex PCR; TCRdb's table is partial and in-frame only. This table has some 41,000 clones, nearly 90% appearing once. The starting material was CD4+ T cells from peripheral blood mononuclear cells, obtained after pregnancy. The receptors here all came from a female donor with multiple sclerosis, enrolled in a pregnancy study. Both conserved end residues are trimmed from each CDR3. A D gene is named only where the DNA matches it firmly. Clone sizes are given selectively: once, few, many, or a class where the clone is expanded.

d_call	clone_size	v_call	j_call	cdr3_aa
TRBD1	.	TRBV9	TRBJ2-7	ASSVGLLGQGIEQY
.	.	TRBV2	TRBJ2-6	ASSEYGSGANVLT
TRBD1	.	TRBV28	TRBJ1-5	ASSPEGAIWGNQPQH
TRBD1	.	TRBV13	TRBJ1-1	ASSFRTGGEAF
TRBD2	.	TRBV5-1	TRBJ2-1	ASSRRLAGEFSSYNEQF
TRBD1	.	TRBV5-4	TRBJ2-7	ASSLGGYRGREEQY
.	.	TRBV5-5	TRBJ2-7	ASSLASSAYEQY
TRBD2	.	TRBV27	TRBJ2-2	ASSLISSGRTGELF
.	.	TRBV5-1	TRBJ1-1	ASSSSSGGGTEAF
.	.	TRBV30	TRBJ1-5	AWSANLVDQPQH
.	.	TRBV27	TRBJ2-3	ASYRRGTQY
.	.	TRBV5-6	TRBJ1-2	ASSGQMNYGYT
TRBD1	.	TRBV18	TRBJ2-1	ASSDGDRVYNEQF
.	.	TRBV29-1	TRBJ1-6	SVVVSLNSPLH
TRBD1	.	TRBV29-1	TRBJ2-7	SVERTGSYEQY
TRBD1	.	TRBV18	TRBJ2-5	ASSRSRQGAETQY
TRBD2	.	TRBV7-2	TRBJ2-3	ASSPGGLAGITDTQY
.	.	TRBV11-2	TRBJ2-5	ASSSPGAGGETQY
TRBD1	.	TRBV28	TRBJ2-3	ASSHRGLGTDTQY
TRBD1	.	TRBV10-2	TRBJ1-1	ASSEQTGMNTEAF
.	.	TRBV5-1	TRBJ1-3	ASSLTPISGNTIY
TRBD1	.	TRBV10-3	TRBJ1-1	AISVDRDGSEAF
.	.	TRBV2	TRBJ1-4	ASTVGVGGDEKLF
TRBD1	.	TRBV7-9	TRBJ1-1	ASSSGGGKNTEAF
TRBD1	once	TRBV15	TRBJ1-5	ATRKRTGYSNQPQH
TRBD1	.	TRBV27	TRBJ2-2	ASSLWGQGSGELF
.	.	TRBV27	TRBJ1-2	ASSLQRGNYGYT
TRBD2	.	TRBV30	TRBJ2-5	ACDSGSGQETQY
TRBD2	once	TRBV7-2	TRBJ2-1	ASSLLLASGRNEQF
TRBD1	medium-sized	TRBV5-4	TRBJ1-2	ASSGDSSYGYT